The next 14 T cell receptor beta chains were all read from a single sample in a study of blood T cell repertoires in COVID-19. Sequenced by immunoSEQ multiplex PCR; TCRdb stores in-frame clones only, minus some. The data show 200,000 to 250,000 clones, roughly four fifths seen once. Sequenced material: peripheral blood. All receptors come from a woman aged 25 to 45 who had recovered from COVID-19.

This clone appeared once. CDR3 DNA sequence: TGTGCCAGCAGCCTCGACCAAGAGACCCAGTACTTC. It encodes CASSLDQETQYF. The chain employs TRBV6-5 and TRBJ2-5; D is unresolved. The CDR3 loop spans 12 amino acids. Germline V CDR1 and CDR2: MNHEY, SVGAGI. V was clipped by 6 bases and J by 0 bases, with 5 bases between them.

The chain combines TRBV11-2 with TRBJ2-7; TRBD2 matches 7 bases. CDR3 size: 14 residues. Germline loops: CDR1 SGHAT, CDR2 FQNNGV. Trimming at V came to 5 bases and at J to 5 bases, leaving 9 bases not matched to a gene. CDR3 in DNA: TGTGCCAGCAGCCCTCGATGGGAGGGTAACGAGCAGTACTTC. This encodes CASSPRWEGNEQYF.

Judged by abundance, this clone is medium-sized. The J gene is TRBJ2-6, the V gene TRBV20-1; 7 nucleotides match TRBD2. The CDR3 is made up of 16 amino acids. V shed 3 bases, J shed 0 bases, and the junction held 5 bases outside the gene matches. Germline lookup yields CDR1 DFQATT and CDR2 SNEGSKA (reference sequence). In nucleotides, the CDR3 is TGCAGTGCTAGTGCTAGCGGCGACTCTGGGGCCAACGTCCTGACTTTC. It specifies CSASASGDSGANVLTF.

This CDR3 reads CASSLWAVEGQYF. The CDR3 DNA sequence: TGTGCCAGCAGCTTATGGGCGGTGGAGGGGCAGTACTTC. V usage is TRBV7-9 and J usage is TRBJ2-7; D might be TRBD2 (6 bases). Germline V gives CDR1 SEHNR, CDR2 FQNEAQ (reference sequence). The V and J ends lost 2 bases and 9 bases respectively, with 14 bases between them. The CDR3 loop spans 13 amino acids.

J is TRBJ2-5 and V is TRBV7-3; TRBD1 aligns across 8 bases. Trimming at V came to 4 bases and at J to 5 bases, leaving 6 bases not matched to a gene. The CDR3 totals 14 residues. Germline CDR1 is SGHTA and CDR2 is FQGTGA. The CDR3, as DNA: TGTGCCAGCAGCTCCGGGACAGGAGGGGAGACCCAGTACTTC. This codes for CASSSGTGGETQYF.

The rearrangement uses TRBV7-9 and TRBJ1-5; 8 bases match TRBD1. V was clipped by 1 base and J by 7 bases; unmatched bases: 6. Germline loops: CDR1 SEHNR, CDR2 FQNEAQ (reference sequence). CDR3 length: 15 amino acids. The CDR3 sequence is CASSLDAPGGQPQHF. CDR3 DNA: TGTGCCAGCAGCTTAGACGCCCCAGGGGGCCAGCCCCAGCATTTT. Using reference TRBV7-9 and TRBJ1-5 for the parts outside the CDR3, the full variable domain is DTGVSQNPRHKITKRGQNVTFRCDPISEHNRLYWYRQTLGQGPEFLTYFQNEAQLEKSRLLSDRFSAERPKGSFSTLEIQRTEQGDSAMYLCASSLDAPGGQPQHFGDGTRLSIL.

V is TRBV27 and J is TRBJ1-3; D remains unclear. CDR1 is MNHEY and CDR2 is SMNVEV in the germline V gene (reference sequence). This CDR3 is built from 15 residues. The V gene lost 10 bases and the J gene lost 0 bases, with 16 bases spanning the gap. CDR3 protein: CAIRLGRVSGNTIYF. The CDR3 DNA follows: TGTGCCATCCGATTAGGGAGGGTCTCTGGAAACACCATATATTTT.

The V and J genes are TRBV5-4 and TRBJ2-7; tentatively, D is TRBD1 (6 bases). The CDR3 loop spans 13 amino acids. V gave up 4 bases and J gave up 5 bases, with 13 bases separating them. The germline CDR1 and CDR2 sequences are SGHNT and YYREEE (reference sequence). CDR3: CASSKGEIHEQYF. Written as DNA, the CDR3 is TGTGCCAGCAGCAAGGGGGAGATCCACGAGCAGTACTTC.

The chain carries TRBV6-1 and TRBJ2-5, with D possibly matching TRBD2 (6 bases). Per germline, CDR1 MNHNS and CDR2 SASEGT. With 2 bases removed from V and 5 bases from J, the gap between germline ends came to 9 bases. CDR3 size: 13 residues. CDR3: CASSEPGGETQYF. CDR3 nucleotide sequence: TGTGCCAGCAGTGAACCTGGGGGGGAGACCCAGTACTTC.

The J gene is TRBJ1-4, the V gene TRBV28; D might be TRBD1 (5 bases). The CDR3 spans 15 residues. The germline gives CDR1 MDHEN, CDR2 SYDVKM. V was shortened by 1 base and J by 7 bases, with 13 bases between the two germline ends. The CDR3 DNA sequence: TGTGCCAGCAGTTTATCCCAGGGCTTGGGTGAAAAACTGTTTTTT. It is translated as CASSLSQGLGEKLFF. Full variable domain (outside the CDR3, taken from reference TRBV28 and TRBJ1-4): DVKVTQSSRYLVKRTGEKVFLECVQDMDHENMFWYRQDPGLGLRLIYFSYDVKMKEKGDIPEGYSVSREKKERFSLILESASTNQTSMYLCASSLSQGLGEKLFFGSGTQLSVL.

The CDR3 region is CASSQAGLAGGGELFF. CDR3 in DNA: TGTGCCAGCAGCCAAGCGGGACTAGCGGGAGGCGGGGAGCTGTTTTTT. This chain joins TRBV3-1 (or the pseudogene TRBV3-2) and TRBJ2-2; 15 positions agree with TRBD2. Germline V gene sequence: CDR1 LGHDT, CDR2 YNNKEL (reference sequence). This CDR3 comprises 16 residues. The trim removed 1 base at V and 7 bases at J, leaving 1 base unmatched.

This clone turned up a few times. The V and J genes are TRBV7-2 and TRBJ2-3; tentative D call: TRBD1 (6 bases). CDR1 and CDR2 from the germline V gene are SGHTA and FQGNSA. V dropped 1 base and J dropped 3 bases, with 11 bases sitting between them. The CDR3 covers 15 residues. CDR3 coding DNA: TGTGCCAGCAGCTTAGTCCACAGGGAGACAGATACGCAGTATTTT. Amino acid sequence: CASSLVHRETDTQYF. Using reference TRBV7-2 and TRBJ2-3 for the parts outside the CDR3, the full variable domain is GAGVSQSPSNKVTEKGKDVELRCDPISGHTALYWYRQSLGQGLEFLIYFQGNSAPDKSGLPSDRFSAERTGGSVSTLTIQRTQQEDSAVYLCASSLVHRETDTQYFGPGTRLTVL.

The J gene is TRBJ2-6, the V gene TRBV5-6; no clear D. CDR1 is SGHDT and CDR2 is YYEEEE in the germline V gene. The CDR3 contains 15 residues. V was clipped by 2 bases and J by 0 bases, with 6 bases between them. The CDR3 DNA reads as TGTGCCAGCAGCTTCAGTGTCTCTGGGGCCAACGTCCTGACTTTC. It yields the protein CASSFSVSGANVLTF.

This clone showed up just a few times. This chain connects TRBV15 to TRBJ2-2; D possibly corresponds to TRBD2 (6 bases). Germline loops: CDR1 LNHNV, CDR2 YYDKDF (reference sequence). V was shortened by 7 bases and J by 1 base, with 7 bases between the two germline ends. The CDR3 extends over 13 amino acids. Here the CDR3 reads CATNSGNTGELFF. In DNA form, the CDR3 reads TGTGCCACCAATAGCGGGAACACCGGGGAGCTGTTTTTT.